This record covers a single T cell receptor beta chain. The target antigen is unknown. Germline V CDR1 and CDR2: MNHEY, SVGAGI. Trimming removed 4 bases from V and 8 bases from J; junction bases left unmatched: 2. The CDR3 is 14 amino acids. These data belong to a study of cytomegalovirus exposure and HLA in healthy donors. TCRdb's table, derived via immunoSEQ multiplex PCR, lists solely in-frame clones and lacks some. The sample lists 50,000 to 65,000 clones; about nine tenths were seen once. Study results and limitations: The classifier, whose performance was assessed in both the original and validation cohorts, reportedly diagnosed cytomegalovirus status with high specificity and sensitivity.

This TCR derives from a woman under 30 in good health and CMV-seropositive. The sequenced sample consisted of PBMCs. This chain links TRBV6-5 with TRBJ1-6; 10 nucleotides align to TRBD1. CDR3 DNA sequence: TGTGCCAGCAGTTTCGGGACAGGGGATTCACCCCTCCACTTT. Residues: CASSFGTGDSPLHF.